This T cell receptor beta chain comes out of a study of CD8 T cells in Susac syndrome. Negative isolation was used for CD8+ and CD4+ T cells and FACS enrichment for TEMRA cells. Study results and caveats: Regarding the TCR sequencing and HLA analysis, the study admitted that a relatively small number of individuals were involved.

V trimming: 0 bases; J trimming: 4 bases; junction bases outside the gene matches: 3. The CDR3 length is 16 residues. CDR1 is SGDLS, CDR2 YYNGEE, per germline. cDNA came from roughly 0.53 to 1 ug RNA primed by random hexamers. The CDR3 of TCR beta was amplified by immunoSEQ multiplex PCR across 54 Vbeta and 13 Jbeta. A single record per CDR3 protein comes from TCRdb applying MiXCR to the immunoSEQ multiplex PCR reads. This table holds some 190,000 distinct CDR3 sequences, 85% to 95% found once. Worth noting for this clonotype: The antigen is not known.

The chain combines TRBV9 with TRBJ2-2, with TRBD2 matching over 10 bases. Sequencing was carried out using CD4+ T cells from PBMCs. This clonotype originated in a human donor in good health. This CDR3 is CASSVDSGRPTGELFF. Written as DNA, the CDR3 is TGTGCCAGCAGCGTAGATAGCGGGAGGCCCACCGGGGAGCTGTTTTTT.